This TCR beta chain appears in the sequencing data of a study of blood T cell repertoires in COVID-19. Study-level background: The origin of the acute and convalescent COVID-19 samples was the United States, Italy and Spain. T cells, B-cell-depleted T cells, or PBMCs provided the cDNA or gDNA that served as material.

The V gene's germline CDR1 is MNHEY and CDR2 SVGEGT. Trimming took off 2 bases at V and 2 bases at J, with 18 bases between the two ends. The CDR3 has 18 amino acids. In the original workflow: Estimation of nucleated cell counts was performed using reference gene primer amplification. Only in-frame clones appear in the TCRdb table, and some are missing; sequencing was by immunoSEQ multiplex PCR. V, J and clone size reflect that table, while D and trimming were determined from the DNA. The sample comprises roughly 66,000 clones, more than 90% of which are singletons, and roughly 13% rests with the top ten.

The V call is TRBV6-2 or TRBV6-3, the J call TRBJ2-2; tentatively, D is TRBD2 (7 bases). What was sequenced was peripheral blood. The sequence derives from a human donor with active COVID-19. The donor label of this sample is uncertain. DNA for the CDR3: TGTGCCAGCAGTTACGGGGGGGACAAGTCTTTTAACACCGGGGAGCTGTTTTTT. Encoded protein: CASSYGGDKSFNTGELFF.